This T cell receptor (beta chain) derives from a study of T cells in women clearing cervical HPV infection. Study in general: Cases were women with histologically confirmed HPV16-related CIN3 or worse, including 2 invasive cancers.

CDR1 and CDR2 (germline): GTSNPN, SVGIG (reference sequence). The CDR3 is 13 amino acids. V shed 0 bases and J shed 1 base, with 6 bases lying between them. Using immunoSEQ multiplex PCR, the repertoire was profiled, and TCRdb retains in-frame clones only, with some absent. The repertoire table contains about 31,000 clones. Comment on this clone: The read falls 3 residues short of the CDR3 end, and the missing part is taken from the germline J gene.

The chain recombines TRBV30 with TRBJ1-1; D is perhaps TRBD1 (5 bases). The sample consisted of blood buffy coat. This clonotype originated in a woman aged 18 to 69 with a cervical HPV16 infection that either progressed to CIN3+ or cleared (not recorded which). The CDR3 reads CAWSVRGNTEAFF. CDR3 bases read: TGTGCCTGGAGTGTAAGGGGGAACACTGAA.